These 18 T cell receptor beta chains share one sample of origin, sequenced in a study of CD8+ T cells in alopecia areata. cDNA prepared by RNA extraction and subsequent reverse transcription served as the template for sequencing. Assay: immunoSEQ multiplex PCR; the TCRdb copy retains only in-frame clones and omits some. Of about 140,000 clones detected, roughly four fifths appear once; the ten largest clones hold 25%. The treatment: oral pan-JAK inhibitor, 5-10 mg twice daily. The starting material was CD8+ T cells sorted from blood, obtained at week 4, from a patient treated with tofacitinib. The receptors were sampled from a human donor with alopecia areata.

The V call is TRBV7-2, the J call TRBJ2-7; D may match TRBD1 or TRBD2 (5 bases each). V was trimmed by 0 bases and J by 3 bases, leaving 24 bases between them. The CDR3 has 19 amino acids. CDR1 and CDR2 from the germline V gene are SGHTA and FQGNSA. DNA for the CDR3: TGTGCCAGCAGCTTAGCGGCGGACGGACTCAGGGCCCCCATCTACGAGCAGTACTTC. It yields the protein CASSLAADGLRAPIYEQYF.

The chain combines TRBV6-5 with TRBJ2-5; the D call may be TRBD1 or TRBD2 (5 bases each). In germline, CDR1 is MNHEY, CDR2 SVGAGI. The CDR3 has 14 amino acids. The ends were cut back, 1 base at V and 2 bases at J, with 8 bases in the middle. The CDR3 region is CASSYLGPQETQYF. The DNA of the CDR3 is TGTGCCAGCAGTTACTTGGGACCGCAAGAGACCCAGTACTTC.

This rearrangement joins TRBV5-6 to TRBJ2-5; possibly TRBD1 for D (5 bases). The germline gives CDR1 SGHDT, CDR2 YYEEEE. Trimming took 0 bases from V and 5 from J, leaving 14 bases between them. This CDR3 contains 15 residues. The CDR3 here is CASSLVGRAGETQYF. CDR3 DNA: TGTGCCAGCAGCTTGGTGGGCAGGGCAGGGGAGACCCAGTACTTC.

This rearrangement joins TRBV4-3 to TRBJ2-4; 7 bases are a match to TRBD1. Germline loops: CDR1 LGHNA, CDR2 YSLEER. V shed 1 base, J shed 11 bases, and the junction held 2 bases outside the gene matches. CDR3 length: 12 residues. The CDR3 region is CASSQGQGVQYF. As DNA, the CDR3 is TGCGCCAGCAGCCAAGGACAGGGCGTTCAGTACTTC.

The CDR3 region is CASSNGHHPTEAFF. CDR3 nucleotides: TGCGCCAGCAGCAATGGACATCACCCCACTGAAGCTTTCTTT. V gene TRBV4-1 combines with J gene TRBJ1-1, with D perhaps matching TRBD1 (5 bases). Trimming shortened V by 5 bases and J by 4 bases, and 14 bases separated the two germline ends. The germline CDR1 and CDR2 sequences are MGHRA and YSYEKL. The CDR3 is 14 residues long.

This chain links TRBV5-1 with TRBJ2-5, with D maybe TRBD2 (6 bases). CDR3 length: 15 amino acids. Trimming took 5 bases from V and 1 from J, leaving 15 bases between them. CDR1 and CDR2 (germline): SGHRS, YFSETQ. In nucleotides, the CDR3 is TGCGCCAGCAGTCCCAACCGGGGACTCCAAGAGACCCAGTACTTC. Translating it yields CASSPNRGLQETQYF.

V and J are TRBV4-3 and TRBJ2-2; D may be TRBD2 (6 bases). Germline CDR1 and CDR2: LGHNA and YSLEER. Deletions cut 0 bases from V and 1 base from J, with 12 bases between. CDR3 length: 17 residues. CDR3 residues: CASSQDRGDLNTGELFF. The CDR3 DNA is TGCGCCAGCAGCCAAGACAGAGGGGACTTGAACACCGGGGAGCTGTTTTTT.

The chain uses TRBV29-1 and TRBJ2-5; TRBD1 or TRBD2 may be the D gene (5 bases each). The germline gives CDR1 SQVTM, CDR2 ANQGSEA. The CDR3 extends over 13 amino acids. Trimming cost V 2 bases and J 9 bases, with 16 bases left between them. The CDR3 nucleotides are TGCAGCGTTGAAAACGAGGGGACCTGGGCCCAGTACTTC. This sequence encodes CSVENEGTWAQYF.

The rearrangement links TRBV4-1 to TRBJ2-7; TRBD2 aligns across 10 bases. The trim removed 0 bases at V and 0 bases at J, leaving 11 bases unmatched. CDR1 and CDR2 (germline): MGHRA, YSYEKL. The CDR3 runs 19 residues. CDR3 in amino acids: CASSQDRSPSGGLSYEQYF. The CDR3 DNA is TGCGCCAGCAGCCAAGATCGCTCCCCTAGCGGGGGCCTCTCCTACGAGCAGTACTTC.

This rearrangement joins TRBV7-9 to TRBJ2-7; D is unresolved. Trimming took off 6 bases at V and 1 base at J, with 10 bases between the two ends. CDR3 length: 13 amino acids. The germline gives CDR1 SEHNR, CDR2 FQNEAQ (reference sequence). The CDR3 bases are TGTGCCAGCAGAAGTGGGGATTCCTACGAGCAGTACTTC. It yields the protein CASRSGDSYEQYF.

DNA of the CDR3: TGTGCCAGCAGCTTGGCCGGAATGAACACTGAAGCTTTCTTT. Residues: CASSLAGMNTEAFF. The V and J genes are TRBV13 and TRBJ1-1; D is ambiguous. The CDR3 covers 14 residues. V was pared by 3 bases and J by 0 bases, with 8 bases between. Germline CDR1 PRHDT, CDR2 FYEKMQ (reference sequence).

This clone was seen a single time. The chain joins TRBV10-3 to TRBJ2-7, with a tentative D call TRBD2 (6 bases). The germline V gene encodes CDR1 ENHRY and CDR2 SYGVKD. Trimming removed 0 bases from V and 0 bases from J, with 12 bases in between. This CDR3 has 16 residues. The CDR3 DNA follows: TGTGCCATCAGTGAGTCGATTGGCGGGGCCTCCTACGAGCAGTACTTC. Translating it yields CAISESIGGASYEQYF.

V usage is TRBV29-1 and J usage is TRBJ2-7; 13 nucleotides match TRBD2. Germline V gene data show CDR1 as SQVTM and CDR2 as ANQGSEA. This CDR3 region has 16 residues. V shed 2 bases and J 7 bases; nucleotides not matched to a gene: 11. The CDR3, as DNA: TGCAGCGTTGAAATCCGGACTAGCGGGGGAATGGGGGAGCAGTACTTC. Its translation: CSVEIRTSGGMGEQYF.

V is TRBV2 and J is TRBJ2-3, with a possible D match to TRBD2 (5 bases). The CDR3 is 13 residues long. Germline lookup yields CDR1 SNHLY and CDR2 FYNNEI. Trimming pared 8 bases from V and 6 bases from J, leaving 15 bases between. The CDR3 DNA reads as TGTGCCAGCGGTGCGGGCCCCATCGATACGCAGTATTTT. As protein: CASGAGPIDTQYF.

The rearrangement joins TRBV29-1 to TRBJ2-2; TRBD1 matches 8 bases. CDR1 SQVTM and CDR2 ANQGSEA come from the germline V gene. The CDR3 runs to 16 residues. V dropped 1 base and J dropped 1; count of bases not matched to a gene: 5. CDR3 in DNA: TGCAGCGTTGAAGGCGGACAGGGATTGAACACCGGGGAGCTGTTTTTT. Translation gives CSVEGGQGLNTGELFF.

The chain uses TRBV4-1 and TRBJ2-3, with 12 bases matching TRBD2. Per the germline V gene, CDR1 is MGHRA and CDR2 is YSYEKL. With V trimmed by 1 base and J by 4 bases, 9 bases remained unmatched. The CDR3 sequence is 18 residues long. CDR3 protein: CASSQVTSGGSLADTQYF. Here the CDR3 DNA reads TGCGCCAGCAGCCAAGTTACTAGCGGGGGGTCCTTGGCAGATACGCAGTATTTT.

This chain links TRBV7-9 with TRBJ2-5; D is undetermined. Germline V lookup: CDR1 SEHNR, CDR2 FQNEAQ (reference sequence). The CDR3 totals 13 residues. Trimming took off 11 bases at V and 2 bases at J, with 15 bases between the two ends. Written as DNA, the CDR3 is TGTGCCTCGTCAGATCCCGAGCAAGAGACCCAGTACTTC. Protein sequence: CASSDPEQETQYF.

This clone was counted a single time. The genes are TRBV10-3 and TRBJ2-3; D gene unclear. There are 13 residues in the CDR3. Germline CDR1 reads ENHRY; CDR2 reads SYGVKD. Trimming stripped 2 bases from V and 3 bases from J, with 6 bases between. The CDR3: CAISEVGTDTQYF. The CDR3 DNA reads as TGTGCCATCAGTGAGGTGGGGACAGATACGCAGTATTTT.